This is a list of T cell receptor beta chains from one sample in a study of long-term antiretroviral therapy in people with HIV. Libraries were prepared by immunoSEQ multiplex PCR; TCRdb keeps only in-frame clonotypes and omits some of them. Here the sample spans about 14,000 clones, over 70% being singletons. Sequenced here: unsorted PBMCs, sampled 1.3 years before starting antiretroviral therapy. These receptors were collected from a man aged 40-55 years with HIV. Both conserved end residues are part of each CDR3. A D gene is named only where the DNA matches it firmly. Only part of the rows carry a size: once, few, many, or a class if the clone is expanded.

NA	TRBV19	TRBJ2-7	TRBD2	CASSRGGDSHEQYF	TGTGCCAGTAGTAGGGGAGGGGATAGTCACGAGCAGTACTTC
NA	TRBV19	TRBJ2-1	TRBD1	CASSMEGQGGNEQFF	TGTGCCAGTAGTATGGAGGGACAGGGAGGCAATGAGCAGTTCTTC
NA	TRBV5-6	TRBJ2-1	TRBD1	CASSLVTGGRYNEQFF	TGTGCCAGCAGCTTGGTAACAGGGGGCCGGTACAATGAGCAGTTCTTC
NA	TRBV6-7	TRBJ2-7	NA	CASSSRDGRSSYEQYF	TGTGCCAGCAGTTCCCGGGACGGAAGGAGCTCCTACGAGCAGTACTTC
NA	TRBV7-9	TRBJ2-1	TRBD2	CASTPSTGGNEQFF	TGTGCCAGCACCCCCTCGACCGGGGGGAATGAGCAGTTCTTC
NA	TRBV5-4	TRBJ2-7	TRBD1	CASSLWGTGTLGQYF	TGTGCCAGCAGCTTGTGGGGGACAGGAACTCTGGGGCAGTACTTC
few	TRBV6-6	TRBJ1-2	TRBD1	CASSPQGAKGYTF	TGTGCCAGCAGTCCACAGGGGGCGAAGGGCTACACCTTC
NA	TRBV10-2	TRBJ2-3	NA	CASSDPRGRTDTQYF	TGCGCCAGCAGTGACCCGAGGGGCAGGACAGATACGCAGTATTTT
few	TRBV5-1	TRBJ1-2	NA	CASTPWGTNPGDGYTF	TGCGCCAGCACCCCCTGGGGGACAAACCCCGGGGATGGCTACACCTTC
NA	TRBV18	TRBJ2-5	NA	CASSPDQETQYF	TGTGCCAGCTCACCAGATCAAGAGACCCAGTACTTC
NA	TRBV4-1	TRBJ2-7	TRBD1	CASSLTGSYEQYF	TGCGCCAGCAGCCTGACAGGGTCCTACGAGCAGTACTTC
once	TRBV30	TRBJ2-3	TRBD1	CAWRVGTGLSTDTQYF	TGTGCCTGGAGGGTCGGGACAGGTCTTAGCACAGATACGCAGTATTTT
few	TRBV29-1	TRBJ1-5	TRBD1	CSVAPSGTGGQPQHF	TGCAGCGTTGCCCCCTCCGGGACAGGGGGTCAGCCCCAGCATTTT
NA	TRBV7-8	TRBJ2-2	NA	CASSLGQLLGLNTGELFF	TGTGCCAGCAGCTTAGGACAGCTCCTTGGACTTAACACCGGGGAGCTGTTTTTT
NA	TRBV6-6	TRBJ2-7	NA	CASTREQAYEQYF	TGTGCCAGTACCAGGGAACAGGCCTACGAGCAGTACTTC
NA	TRBV20-1	TRBJ2-5	NA	CSAPLGETQYF	TGCAGTGCTCCGCTGGGAGAGACCCAGTACTTC
NA	TRBV11-2	TRBJ2-1	TRBD2	CASSLGGTGTSVAAEQFF	TGTGCCAGCAGCTTAGGGGGCACCGGGACTAGCGTCGCTGCTGAGCAGTTCTTC
NA	TRBV6-1	TRBJ2-4	NA	CASRHLGVKNIQYF	TGTGCCAGCCGACACTTGGGGGTCAAAAACATTCAGTACTTC
NA	TRBV7-9	TRBJ2-7	NA	CASSFPRDGLYEQYF	TGTGCCAGCAGCTTCCCCCGGGATGGCCTCTACGAGCAGTACTTC
NA	TRBV5-1	TRBJ2-1	TRBD2	CASSSSGMNYNEQFF	TGCGCCAGCAGCTCTAGCGGGATGAACTACAATGAGCAGTTCTTC
NA	TRBV2	TRBJ1-1	NA	CASTKFRDTEAFF	TGTGCCAGCACCAAGTTCAGGGATACTGAAGCTTTCTTT
NA	TRBV7-3	TRBJ1-1	NA	CASSSGRGNTEAFF	TGTGCCAGCAGCAGCGGACGGGGGAACACTGAAGCTTTCTTT
few	TRBV20-1	TRBJ1-1	NA	CSARGGGEAFF	TGCAGTGCTAGAGGAGGCGGGGAAGCTTTCTTT
few	TRBV28	TRBJ1-6	NA	CASGTIASPLHF	TGTGCCAGCGGGACAATCGCTTCACCCCTCCACTTT
NA	TRBV10-3	TRBJ1-1	TRBD1	CAISDNRGQNTEAFF	TGTGCCATCAGTGACAACAGGGGGCAGAACACTGAAGCTTTCTTT
NA	TRBV25-1	TRBJ2-5	NA	CASSEYFGEGRGETQYF	TGTGCCAGCAGTGAATATTTTGGTGAGGGAAGGGGGGAGACCCAGTACTTC
NA	TRBV29-1	TRBJ1-1	NA	CSVDSGGVNTEAFF	TGCAGCGTGGACTCGGGGGGGGTGAACACTGAAGCTTTCTTT
NA	TRBV15	TRBJ1-1	TRBD1	CATSTRTGANTEAFF	TGTGCCACCAGCACGCGGACAGGGGCGAACACTGAAGCTTTCTTT
NA	TRBV2	TRBJ2-1	TRBD2	CASNAWGGADNEQFF	TGTGCCAGCAACGCTTGGGGAGGGGCGGACAATGAGCAGTTCTTC
NA	TRBV6-1	TRBJ1-3	NA	CASRGGVFAGNTIYF	TGTGCCAGTAGGGGGGGGGTATTTGCTGGAAACACCATATATTTT
NA	TRBV7-6	TRBJ2-2	NA	CASSLALTDRVSTGELFF	TGTGCCAGCAGCTTAGCTTTAACGGACCGAGTTTCCACCGGGGAGCTGTTTTTT
NA	TRBV7-3	TRBJ1-6	NA	CASSQFGGAPLHF	TGTGCCAGCAGCCAATTCGGGGGGGCACCCCTCCACTTT
NA	TRBV28	TRBJ1-4	NA	CASSLQGEKLFF	TGTGCCAGCAGTTTACAGGGTGAAAAACTGTTTTTT
NA	TRBV27	TRBJ2-7	NA	CASSPNHSLAYEQYF	TGTGCCAGCAGCCCTAATCACTCCCTGGCCTACGAGCAGTACTTC
NA	TRBV11-2	TRBJ2-7	NA	CASSWSYEQYF	TGTGCCAGCAGTTGGTCCTACGAGCAGTACTTC
NA	TRBV6-1	TRBJ1-5	NA	CASSLEGVSNQPQHF	TGTGCCAGCAGTCTCGAGGGAGTTAGCAATCAGCCCCAGCATTTT
NA	TRBV12-5	TRBJ1-1	TRBD1	CASGSTGVGTEAFF	TGTGCTAGTGGTTCGACAGGGGTAGGCACTGAAGCTTTCTTT
NA	TRBV6-5	TRBJ1-2	TRBD1	CASRKTGHYGYTF	TGTGCCAGCAGGAAGACAGGGCACTATGGCTACACCTTC
NA	TRBV18	TRBJ1-3	NA	CASSPPRGSGNTIYF	TGTGCCAGCTCACCACCCCGGGGTTCCGGAAACACCATATATTTT
NA	TRBV29-1	TRBJ2-3	TRBD1	CSVGQGEDTQYF	TGCAGCGTCGGACAGGGTGAAGATACGCAGTATTTT
few	TRBV2	TRBJ2-2	NA	CASRRDRMNTGELFF	TGTGCCAGCAGACGCGACAGAATGAACACCGGGGAGCTGTTTTTT
NA	TRBV5-4	TRBJ1-4	NA	CASSRDLTDGGEKLFF	TGTGCCAGCAGCCGGGACCTTACGGACGGGGGTGAAAAACTGTTTTTT
few	TRBV28	TRBJ2-7	NA	CASRTGDYEQYF	TGTGCCAGCCGTACAGGTGATTACGAGCAGTACTTC
NA	TRBV6-1	TRBJ2-7	NA	CASSEAGPGAREQYF	TGTGCCAGCAGTGAAGCTGGGCCAGGGGCTAGAGAGCAGTACTTC
NA	TRBV13	TRBJ2-2	NA	CASRLRLEGTGELFF	TGTGCCAGCAGGTTAAGGCTAGAAGGCACCGGGGAGCTGTTTTTT
NA	TRBV6-6	TRBJ1-5	NA	CASRKGGASNQPQHF	TGTGCCAGCAGAAAGGGAGGGGCGAGCAATCAGCCCCAGCATTTT
NA	TRBV6-6	TRBJ1-5	TRBD1	CASSLTGGNQPQHF	TGTGCCAGCAGCTTGACAGGGGGCAATCAGCCCCAGCATTTT
NA	TRBV18	TRBJ1-3	NA	CASSLSTGTGNTIYF	TGTGCCAGCTCCCTCTCGACAGGAACTGGAAACACCATATATTTT